This T cell receptor (beta chain) was profiled in a study of cytomegalovirus exposure and HLA in healthy donors. Whole-study results and caveats: 150 to 200 TCR beta chains were listed as cytomegalovirus-associated. In a later analysis, at a false discovery rate of 0.05, 16,951 TCR beta sequences were associated with HLA alleles.

13 Jbeta primers and 60 Vbeta primers were used for the PCR. Assay: immunoSEQ multiplex PCR; the TCRdb copy retains only in-frame clones and omits some. The table includes 150,000 to 200,000 clones, more than 70% detected once. The CDR3 covers 14 residues. V lost 4 bases to trimming and J lost 0 bases, with 7 bases between them. Per germline, CDR1 SNHLY and CDR2 FYNNEI. A remark on this clone: Antigen specificity is unknown.

Sequenced sample: PBMCs. This rearrangement joins TRBV2 to TRBJ1-5; no reliable D call. The origin of this receptor is a girl between 10 and 17 years old in good health and CMV-seronegative. As DNA, the CDR3 is TGTGCCAGCAGTGCTCTCTATAGCAATCAGCCCCAGCATTTT. Encoded protein: CASSALYSNQPQHF.